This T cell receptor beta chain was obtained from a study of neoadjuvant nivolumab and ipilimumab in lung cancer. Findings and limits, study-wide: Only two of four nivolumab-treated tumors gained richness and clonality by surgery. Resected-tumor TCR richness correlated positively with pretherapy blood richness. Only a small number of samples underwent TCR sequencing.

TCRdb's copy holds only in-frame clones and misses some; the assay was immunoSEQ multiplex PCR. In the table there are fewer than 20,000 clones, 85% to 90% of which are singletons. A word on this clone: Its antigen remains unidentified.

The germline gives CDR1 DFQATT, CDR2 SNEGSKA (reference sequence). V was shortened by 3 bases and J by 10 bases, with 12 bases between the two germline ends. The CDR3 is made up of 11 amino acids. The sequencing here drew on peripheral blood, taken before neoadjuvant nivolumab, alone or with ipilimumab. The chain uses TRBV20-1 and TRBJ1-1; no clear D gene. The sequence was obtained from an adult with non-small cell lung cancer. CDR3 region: CSASDGGRAFF. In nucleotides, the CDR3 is TGCAGTGCTAGTGATGGTGGGAGAGCTTTCTTT.